Presented here are 2 T cell receptor beta chains from one specimen sequenced in a study of Ad26.COV2.S vaccination and SARS-CoV-2 variants. The assay was immunoSEQ multiplex PCR, and TCRdb's table has in-frame clones only and misses some. The sample includes around 300,000 clones, approximately 90% of them seen just once. Noted treatment: roughly 18 received Ad26.COV2.S at low or high dose, single or two shots; roughly five received placebo; per-sample allocation not given. On day 63 after the first injection, vaccine and placebo recipients gave samples. The material was peripheral blood, obtained in a trial of Ad26.COV2.S vaccine versus placebo. All receptors come from a person between 18 and 65 years old who received the Ad26.COV2.S COVID-19 vaccine or a placebo.

V usage is TRBV2 and J usage is TRBJ2-3, with 7 bases identical to TRBD2. Per germline, CDR1 SNHLY and CDR2 FYNNEI. The V segment lost 0 bases and the J segment 6 bases; nucleotides outside the gene matches: 3. The CDR3 contains 14 residues. CDR3 residues: CASSEAWGGDTQYF. The CDR3 DNA reads TGTGCCAGCAGTGAAGCTTGGGGGGGGGATACGCAGTATTTT.

As for this clone: One base away lies a much larger clone, so this may be a sequencing read error. V gene TRBV24-1 combines with J gene TRBJ1-1; 9 bases agree with TRBD1. This CDR3 has 17 amino acids. The J segment lost 5 bases and the V segment lost 8 bases, leaving 17 bases of the junction unmatched. From germline, CDR1 is KGHDR and CDR2 SFDVKD. The CDR3 DNA reads TGTGCCACCAATGACCTTCGGGACAGGGAGCGAGAGACTGAAGCTTTCTTT. This encodes CATNDLRDRERETEAFF.